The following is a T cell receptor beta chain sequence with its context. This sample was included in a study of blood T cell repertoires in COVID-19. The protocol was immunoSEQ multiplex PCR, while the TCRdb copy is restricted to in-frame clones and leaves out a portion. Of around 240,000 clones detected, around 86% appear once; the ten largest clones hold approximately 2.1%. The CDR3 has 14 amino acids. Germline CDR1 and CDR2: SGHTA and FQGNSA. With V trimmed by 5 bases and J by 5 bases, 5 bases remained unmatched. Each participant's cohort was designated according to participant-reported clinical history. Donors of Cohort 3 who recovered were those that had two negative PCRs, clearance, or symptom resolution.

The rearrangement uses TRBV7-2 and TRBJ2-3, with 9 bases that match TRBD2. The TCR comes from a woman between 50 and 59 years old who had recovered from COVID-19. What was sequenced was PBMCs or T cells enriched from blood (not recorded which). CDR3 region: CASSRASGVDTQYF. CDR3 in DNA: TGTGCCAGCAGCCGTGCTAGCGGGGTAGATACGCAGTATTTT. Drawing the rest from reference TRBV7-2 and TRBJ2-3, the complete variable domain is GAGVSQSPSNKVTEKGKDVELRCDPISGHTALYWYRQSLGQGLEFLIYFQGNSAPDKSGLPSDRFSAERTGGSVSTLTIQRTQQEDSAVYLCASSRASGVDTQYFGPGTRLTVL.